This T cell receptor (beta chain) was identified during a study of T cell repertoires in cytomegalovirus infection. Background on the study: Recently identified HLA-C-restricted CMV epitopes were among the peptides used. Carrying CMV and the relevant HLA type showed in public TCR beta signatures. Notes on the study in general: Summed frequency of public TCR beta families distinguished CMV carriers with the relevant HLA. CMV-specific TCR beta clonotypes restricted by HLA-C were the ones dominating the ex vivo response.

The V gene's germline CDR1 is SGHRS and CDR2 YFSETQ. This CDR3 has 14 amino acids. Between the trimmed V and J ends, which lost 2 bases and 1 base, there was a span of 9 bases. TCRdb independently ran MiXCR on the reads; one entry per CDR3 protein. The data contain roughly 500,000 distinct CDR3 sequences, 30% to 40% of them seen just once; the ten biggest clones take up 15% to 20%. In regard to this clonotype: Antigen: not known.

The chain combines TRBV5-1 with TRBJ1-2; D possibly corresponds to TRBD1 (5 bases). The material was cultured PBMCs, obtained from culture after CMV antigen stimulation. The TCR was taken from a human donor in good health (CMV status not recorded). Some clones in this sample may be carry-over from other donors' samples. The CDR3 is CASSLQDYNYGYTF. DNA of the CDR3: TGCGCCAGCAGCTTACAGGACTATAACTATGGCTACACCTTC.